This T cell receptor beta chain was profiled in a study of OX40 agonist ivuxolimab in advanced cancers. Sequencing was performed with immunoSEQ multiplex PCR; in TCRdb, only in-frame clones are kept and a portion is missing. The table has about 13,000 clones, less than 90% seen once. The receptor was derived from an adult with an advanced solid tumor such as melanoma, head and neck, liver or kidney cancer. The material sequenced was CD4+ or CD8+ T cells sorted from blood, taken in a trial of the OX40 agonist ivuxolimab.

CDR3 loop: CATSPSGGSYNEQFF. The CDR3 DNA reads as TGTGCCACCAGCCCTAGCGGGGGGTCCTACAATGAGCAGTTCTTC. The chain joins TRBV15 to TRBJ2-1; 11 nucleotides align to TRBD2. The junction had 1 base not matched to a gene; V was cut back by 5 bases and J by 1 base. This CDR3 spans 15 amino acids. The germline V gene has CDR1 LNHNV and CDR2 YYDKDF (reference sequence).